This T cell receptor beta chain was sequenced in a study of human T cells and chemical hapten exposure. Study as a whole: Upper back patch tests used 0.01% DPC, scored after 6 days.

This clonotype was observed many times. Its antigen is as yet unknown. General study points: Relative to control repertoires, expanded TCRs gave rise to significantly more large CDR3 similarity clusters.

During construction of the library, unique molecular identifiers were attached to individual cDNA molecules for quantitative, reproducible TCR counting. Per the original methods: Sample TCR counts, which ranged from about 20,000 to 700,000, had a median of roughly 99,000. From the RACE reads, TCRdb called clonotypes with MiXCR, one entry per CDR3 protein. TCRdb, rather than the study authors, made the V and J calls. The sample holds around 330,000 distinct CDR3 sequences, 5.5% seen once. Time point in this sample: pre-sensitization, week 0. The treatment denotes: therapeutic diphenylcyclopropenone sensitization with weekly scalp DPC. V lost 4 bases to trimming and J lost 2 bases; unmatched junction nucleotides: 9. CDR1 and CDR2 from the germline V gene are LGHNA and YSLEER. The CDR3 is made up of 16 amino acids.

The sequences come from whole blood, collected in connection with sensitization to the hapten diphenylcyclopropenone (DPC). The V call is TRBV4-3, the J call TRBJ2-3; 7 nucleotides line up with TRBD2. The sequence came from a woman younger than 30 with alopecia areata. Some clones in this sample may be carry-over from other donors' samples. DNA for the CDR3: TGCGCCAGCAGCCTGCATGAGCTAGCGGCCACAGATACGCAGTATTTT. It is translated as CASSLHELAATDTQYF.